Each of the 8 T cell receptor beta chains below was sequenced from the same sample in a study of blood T cell repertoires in COVID-19. Here immunoSEQ multiplex PCR was the method, and the copy in TCRdb shows in-frame clones only, minus some. The sample has some 200,000 clones, 75% to 85% seen once; the top ten hold about a tenth. Material for sequencing was PBMCs or T cells enriched from blood (not recorded which). The receptors stem from a man in his forties who had recovered from COVID-19.

V usage is TRBV7-2 and J usage is TRBJ1-2; D unresolved. Looked up from germline, CDR1 is SGHTA and CDR2 is FQGNSA. CDR3 length: 13 amino acids. V shed 5 bases and J shed 5 bases, with 12 bases lying between them. The CDR3 nucleotides are TGTGCCAGCAGCCTTTCAGAGGGATATGGCTACACCTTC. Translation gives CASSLSEGYGYTF.

This clone was seen a handful of times. The rearrangement uses TRBV4-2 and TRBJ1-2; D remains ambiguous. There are 12 residues in the CDR3. Trimming pared 0 bases from V and 5 bases from J, leaving 4 bases between. From germline, CDR1 is LGHNA and CDR2 YNFKEQ. The CDR3 loop is CASSQERYGYTF. Written as DNA, the CDR3 is TGTGCCAGCAGCCAAGAGCGGTATGGCTACACCTTC.

The chain joins TRBV4-1 to TRBJ2-7; the D gene is possibly TRBD1 (5 bases). Looked up from germline, CDR1 is MGHRA and CDR2 is YSYEKL. V lost 2 bases to trimming and J lost 4 bases, with 21 bases between them. This CDR3 has 17 amino acids. The CDR3 sequence is CASSQPKQEKNRYEQYF. CDR3 sequence (DNA): TGCGCCAGCAGCCAACCAAAACAGGAGAAAAACCGATACGAGCAGTACTTC.

This sequence joins TRBV5-6 and TRBJ1-6; D may be TRBD1 (5 bases). Deletions cut 3 bases from V and 9 bases from J, with 13 bases between. The germline CDR1 and CDR2 sequences are SGHDT and YYEEEE. This CDR3 region has 14 residues. CDR3: CASSWRDGISPLHF. The CDR3 nucleotides are TGTGCCAGCAGCTGGCGGGACGGGATTTCACCCCTCCACTTT.

The chain has TRBV19 and TRBJ1-1, with 10 bases matching TRBD1. The CDR3 runs to 14 residues. J lost 3 bases, V lost 7 bases, and 5 bases had no gene match. The germline CDR1 and CDR2 sequences are LNHDA and SQIVND (reference sequence). The CDR3 is CASTPTGGHTEAFF. The CDR3 DNA follows: TGTGCCAGTACCCCGACAGGGGGCCACACTGAAGCTTTCTTT.

The V and J genes are TRBV3-1 (or the pseudogene TRBV3-2) and TRBJ2-5; D may be TRBD2 (5 bases). The V gene's germline CDR1 is LGHDT and CDR2 YNNKEL (reference sequence). The length of the CDR3 is 14 residues. V was pared by 1 base and J by 5 bases, with 11 bases between. CDR3 sequence (DNA): TGTGCCAGCAGCCAAGGACTATCCACGGAGACCCAGTACTTC. Translation gives CASSQGLSTETQYF.

The chain uses TRBV5-1 and TRBJ1-4, with a weak D call TRBD1 (5 bases). This CDR3 has 17 amino acids. Germline V CDR1 and CDR2: SGHRS, YFSETQ. The V gene lost 0 bases and the J gene lost 3 bases, with 15 bases spanning the gap. The CDR3 nucleotides are TGCGCCAGCAGCTTGGGAGTTTCAGGGTCGGCTAATGAAAAACTGTTTTTT. Protein: CASSLGVSGSANEKLFF.

J is TRBJ2-1 and V is TRBV18; D may be TRBD1 (6 bases). CDR3 size: 15 residues. The germline V gene has CDR1 KGHSH and CDR2 LQKENI. V dropped 6 bases and J dropped 0 bases, with 12 bases sitting between them. The CDR3 nucleotides read TGTGCCAGCTCTCTCATGGACAGCTCCTACAATGAGCAGTTCTTC. It specifies CASSLMDSSYNEQFF. Together with reference TRBV18 and TRBJ2-1, the CDR3 gives the full variable domain: NAGVMQNPRHLVRRRGQEARLRCSPMKGHSHVYWYRQLPEEGLKFMVYLQKENIIDESGMPKERFSAEFPKEGPSILRIQQVVRGDSAAYFCASSLMDSSYNEQFFGPGTRLTVL.